This TCR beta chain was recorded in a study of cytomegalovirus exposure and HLA in healthy donors. Study-level findings and limits: Later analysis identified 16,951 TCR beta sequences associated with HLA alleles, using a false discovery rate threshold of 0.05. Being indistinguishable, some V segments were excluded, TRBV6-2 and TRBV6-3 among them.

Amplification used 60 Vbeta primers and 13 Jbeta primers. Data came from immunoSEQ multiplex PCR; TCRdb stores just in-frame clones and leaves some out. The sample contains some 86,000 clones, 67% of which appear only once. Healthy individuals who donated bone marrow served as the donors. Germline loops: CDR1 MNHEY, CDR2 SMNVEV (reference sequence). The V gene lost 5 bases and the J gene lost 2 bases, with 10 bases spanning the gap. This CDR3 contains 15 residues. For this clone: Antigen: not known.

The chain employs TRBV27 and TRBJ2-6, with a possible D match to TRBD1 (5 bases). The sequencing input was PBMCs. This TCR was sampled from a man younger than 45 in good health and CMV-seronegative. The CDR3: CASSLDRAGANVLTF. CDR3 in DNA: TGTGCCAGCAGTCTCGACAGAGCTGGGGCCAACGTCCTGACTTTC.